This paragraph reports one TCR beta chain. The antigen remains unidentified. TCRdb itself ran the reads through MiXCR, one entry per CDR3 protein. Seen here are 600,000 to 700,000 distinct CDR3 sequences, around 31% observed once, and the top ten hold over 15%. This specimen belongs to a study of T cell repertoires in cytomegalovirus infection. In the study overall: Selection of CMV epitopes for the study included recently identified HLA-C-restricted and well-studied HLA-B-restricted ones. Signatures in public TCR beta sequences pointed to both CMV infection and matching HLA type. Study-wide results and caveats: Identification of carriers of CMV plus the relevant HLA was achieved through cumulative public TCR beta family frequency. What dominated the ex vivo response were HLA-C-restricted CMV-specific TCR beta clonotypes.

The V gene's germline CDR1 is SGHVS and CDR2 FNYEAQ. CDR3 length equals 13 residues. With 3 bases clipped from V and 6 bases from J, the junction kept 1 base outside the gene matches. Here the sequenced sample was cultured PBMCs, taken from culture after CMV antigen stimulation. The chain uses TRBV7-6 and TRBJ2-3; 9 nucleotides match TRBD2. The source is a human donor in good health (CMV status not recorded). Some clones in this sample may be carry-over from other donors' samples. This CDR3 reads CASSFTSGDTQYF. CDR3 DNA sequence: TGTGCCAGCAGCTTCACTAGCGGGGATACGCAGTATTTT.